The T cell receptor beta chain under discussion was sequenced for a study of blood T cell repertoires in COVID-19. Study summary: Both acute and convalescent COVID-19 samples were obtained from the United States, Italy and Spain.

In the original workflow: Reference gene primer amplification in the assay estimated nucleated cell counts. The data were produced by immunoSEQ multiplex PCR, yet TCRdb's version contains in-frame clones alone and is incomplete. V, J and clone size derive from that table, while D and trimming were established from the DNA sequence. The sample yields 450,000 to 500,000 clones, around 90% seen once. This CDR3 has 15 amino acids. V shed 0 bases, J shed 1 base, and the junction held 1 base outside the gene matches. CDR1 is MNHEY, CDR2 SMNVEV, per germline (reference sequence). The material sequenced was PBMCs or T cells enriched from blood (not recorded which). V is TRBV27 and J is TRBJ1-1; 8 nucleotides align to TRBD1. The sequence was obtained from a woman under 30 who had recovered from COVID-19. The DNA for the CDR3 is TGTGCCAGCAGTTTATCCCAGGGGGCGAACACTGAAGCTTTCTTT. Translating gives CASSLSQGANTEAFF.